This T cell receptor beta chain came from a study of cytomegalovirus exposure and HLA in healthy donors (TCRdb year 2017). At the level of the whole study: According to an earlier analysis of 587 of the donors, some 180 million T cells yielded some 120 million unique TCR beta sequences and 276 Gb of sequence data. Typing coverage varied by locus: roughly 620-640 donors for A, B, C, DRB1 and DQB1; some 520 for DQA1; over 600 for DPA1; fewer than 480 for DPB1. An earlier analysis of more than 450 of the donors used high-throughput TCR beta sequencing to judge whether each TCR beta V gene segment behaved as functional or pseudogenic. On average, roughly 250,000 unique TCR beta nucleotide sequences were sequenced per donor among roughly 430 genotyped donors of the cohort, with 15% to 20% of those sequences being non-productive. The aim of the study was to test whether cataloging public T cell receptors could identify signatures of past pathogen exposure. Every repertoire in the discovery cohort had been generated on one and the same sequencing platform. Roughly 5 DR-DQ haplotypes were treated as single units for association and clustering because of strong linkage in the cohort. HLA typing included class I and class II loci at four-digit resolution. Besides the first cohort of 550 to 750 subjects, a separate validation cohort made up of 120 or so different subjects was used. To predict cytomegalovirus infection status, the study brought together high-throughput TCR immunosequencing, statistical association of individual TCRs with disease status, and machine learning. A later genetic analysis used genome-wide SNP genotypes for 398 of the 666 donors, treating that subset as a discovery cohort. In a later analysis, previously published TCR beta repertoires from 500 to 750 donors were re-analyzed and high-resolution HLA genotyping was added so that TCR occurrence patterns could be studied. The later analysis used no new phenotypic data to find candidate immune exposures, relying instead on TCR beta sequences and their occurrence across donors. An early release covering 500 to 750 HLA-typed donors comprised about 300 gigabases of sequencing data and around 80 million unique TCR sequences. Donor age, sex, ethnicity and CMV serostatus were compiled together with the repertoire data. Using immunosequencing, the study profiled T cell repertoires from around 680 subjects and related those repertoires to cytomegalovirus serostatus. Of the roughly 400 genotyped donors, about 80% fell in the genetic ancestry cluster associated with self-reported Caucasian donors.

In total, more than 500 healthy bone marrow donors made up the cohort. At the time of sampling, all cohort members were nominally healthy, though unrecorded immune exposures were likely present. The donor tested CMV seronegative, placing the donor among the 350 or so seronegative members of the cohort. Each donor provided a peripheral blood sample, and peripheral blood mononuclear cells were used for TCR beta sequencing. The Qiagen DNeasy Blood Extraction Kit was used to extract genomic DNA from the blood cell samples. What the study reported, not specific to this receptor: V-gene and J-gene trimming of TCR beta chains was associated with a missense DCLRE1C variant in a later genetic analysis, and the association was replicated in an independent cohort. Because counts were too low, about 15 rarely observed V segments, including chromosome 9 orphons, were left out of the earlier analysis of 500 to 750 of the donors. Because HLA typing was unavailable for some donors at each locus, only the typed subset was used in association tests. Most CMV-associated TCR beta chains appeared to be HLA-restricted in a later analysis, and the HLA associations seemed to be driven largely by CMV exposure. According to the authors, the approach could potentially be generalized to other disease states and immunological phenotypes. A further reported finding was that TCR beta sequences accurately predicted the HLA-A and HLA-B alleles for most subjects in the first cohort. In a later analysis, HLA-associated TCR beta chains were found to be more clonally expanded and to have lower generation probabilities than equally common non-associated chains. The classifier was reported to diagnose cytomegalovirus status with high specificity and sensitivity in both the original and validation cohorts. Presence/absence analyses assumed roughly uniform sequencing depth across donors, an assumption that may not hold. Compared with the roughly 700-donor mean, donors in an Asian-associated ancestry cluster had fewer N-insertions in productive TCRs, according to a later genetic analysis. The study gave a list of more than 150 TCR beta chains associated with cytomegalovirus. According to a later analysis, TCR association rates differed among HLA loci, with DRB1 alleles showing the most associated TCRs and HLA-C alleles showing the fewest. Linkage disequilibrium might explain the correlated functional status among segregating V segments, but an unknown experimental factor could not be ruled out. Specific HLA alleles were associated with 15,000 to 20,000 TCR beta sequences at a false discovery rate of 0.05 in a later analysis. A cluster of highly shared sequence variants was judged likely to be a technical artifact of the sequencing pipeline. According to a later analysis, parvovirus B19, influenza, CMV and Epstein-Barr virus appeared linked to several top co-occurrence clusters. In vitro tests confirmed that three of the cytomegalovirus-associated TCR beta chains recognize cytomegalovirus antigens. The cohort was sequenced for TCR beta chains only, and without alpha or paired-chain data the features that could be detected were limited. In an earlier analysis of 450 to 750 of the donors, most TCR beta V segments appeared in productive rearrangements about 87% or about 30% of the time, broadly matching IMGT annotations. CMV serostatus was the only immune exposure information available for the cohort. Some IMGT-functional V segments, including TRBV6-2 and TRBV6-3, could not be distinguished by the 87-base-pair reads and were therefore excluded. When HLA alleles, especially DR and DQ, strongly co-occurred, attributing TCR associations to individual alleles was difficult. Most TCR sequences were seen in very few donors, while some public TCRs were found in many individuals.

The CDR3, cysteine through phenylalanine, is 12 amino acids long. The DNA shown is the 36-base CDR3, in frame from base 1. Library method: the immunoSEQ multiplex PCR assay. For the multiplex PCR, a mixture combining 60 forward primers for TCR Vbeta segments and 13 reverse primers for TCR Jbeta segments was used. A multiplex PCR assay on genomic DNA amplified the CDR3 region of rearranged TCR beta genes. On the Illumina HiSeq System, the amplified TCR beta libraries were sequenced as 87-base-pair reads. The original methods were these. A later analysis tallied 80 million to 95 million unique TCR beta chains across the roughly 610 repertoires, and approximately 12 million of those chains were shared by two or more donors. Raw reads were error-corrected and collapsed into unique sequences by a nearest-neighbor algorithm in which closely related sequences were merged to remove PCR and sequencing errors. Alignment of CDR3 sequences to IMGT reference sequences was used to assign V, D and J gene segments. For a sequence to be retained, a match of at least six nucleotides was required to both a V gene segment and a J gene segment. A rearrangement counted as productive if the CDR3 had no stop codons and remained in frame with V and J, and every other rearrangement counted as non-productive. Following IMGT convention, CDR3 was defined as the stretch from the second conserved V-encoded cysteine up to the conserved J-encoded phenylalanine. In an earlier analysis of 500 to 650 of the donors, sequences lacking an unambiguous match to a single V gene segment were excluded. In an earlier analysis of approximately 500 of the donors, a V segment was called functional when productive rearrangements were above 56.7%, and segregating when the standard deviation between donors exceeded 5%. A statistical classification framework was built for diagnosing cytomegalovirus status from the catalog of TCR beta chain sequences. V and J gene assignment, in a later analysis, came from comparing TCR nucleotide sequences with IMGT/GENE-DB human TR gene sequences. Using the TCRdist pipeline, a later analysis assigned CDR3 sequences along with most-parsimonious VDJ recombination scenarios. A later analysis defined each TCR beta chain by its CDR3 amino acid sequence plus V-gene family, and excluded reads lacking a unique V-gene family. A later analysis removed several hundred highly shared, low-generation-probability nucleotide sequences to deal with suspected cross-contamination and a sequencing artifact. A later analysis calculated a clonal expansion index for each public chain from normalized within-repertoire ranks of inferred template counts. In a later analysis, generation probabilities were computed with a VDJ recombination model fitted to out-of-frame rearrangements, and the resulting probabilities were checked against IGoR. Hypergeometric tests were used in a later analysis to score TCR-TCR, TCR-HLA and TCR-CMV co-occurrence, with a repertoire-size bias correction applied to the TCR pairs. To estimate false discovery rates, a later analysis permuted the HLA or CMV assignments 20 times. In a later analysis, co-occurring TCRs were grouped using DBSCAN, with TCRdist sequence similarity added in when clustering inside HLA-allele-positive subsets. For co-occurrence clustering, repertoires with fewer than 30,000 or more than 120,000 public chains were excluded, along with a handful of repertoires with anomalous nucleotide sharing. Drawn from immuneACCESS, this table holds only the in-frame rearrangements with V and J called that TCRdb kept. Clones are partly lost; checked studies trace under half to an unresolved V gene and leave the rest unexplained. That table gives V, J and clone size, and the DNA gave D and trimming. The sample yields 130,000 or so clones; about four fifths were counted once. 3.1% of the sample rests with the top ten.

Concerning this clone itself: No antigen is known for it. Within one base of it there is no much larger clone, and no base qualities were kept.

Sequencing input: PBMCs. The chain links TRBV21-1 with TRBJ2-7; the table assigns TRBD2, which was not confirmed against the DNA. TRBV21-1 is noted as a pseudogene. This receptor was identified in a young man in good health and CMV-seronegative. This receptor has the CDR3 CASSLPGVEQYF. The nucleotide sequence reads TGTGCCAGCAGCCTTCCGGGAGTCGAGCAGTACTTC.